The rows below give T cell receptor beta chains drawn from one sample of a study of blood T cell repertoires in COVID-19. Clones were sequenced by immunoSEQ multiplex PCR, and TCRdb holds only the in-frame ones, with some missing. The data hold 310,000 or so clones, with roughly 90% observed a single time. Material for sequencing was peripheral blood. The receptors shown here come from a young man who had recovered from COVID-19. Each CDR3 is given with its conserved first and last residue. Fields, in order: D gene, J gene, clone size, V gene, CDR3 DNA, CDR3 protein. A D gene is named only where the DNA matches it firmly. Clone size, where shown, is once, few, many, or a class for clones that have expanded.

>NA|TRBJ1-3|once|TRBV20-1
TGCAGTGCTAGTAAGGAGGGGTCCGGAAACACCATATATTTT
CSASKEGSGNTIYF
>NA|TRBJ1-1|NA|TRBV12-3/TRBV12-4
TGTGCCAGCAGTCCAGGGAACACTGAAGCTTTCTTT
CASSPGNTEAFF
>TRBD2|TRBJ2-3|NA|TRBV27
TGTGCCAGCAGTTGGGGACTAGCGGGGTGGGATACGCAGTATTTT
CASSWGLAGWDTQYF
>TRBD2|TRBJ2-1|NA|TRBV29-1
TGCAGCGTTGCCCGGGGAGGGCCGGGAAATGAGCAGTTCTTC
CSVARGGPGNEQFF
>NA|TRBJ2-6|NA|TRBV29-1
TGCAGCGTTGAAGGACATCGTGCCTCTGGGGCCAACGTCCTGACTTTC
CSVEGHRASGANVLTF
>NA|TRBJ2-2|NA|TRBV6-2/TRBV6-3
TGTGCCAGCAGTTACAGACAGATCACCGGGGAGCTGTTTTTT
CASSYRQITGELFF
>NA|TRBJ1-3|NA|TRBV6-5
TGTGCCAGCAGTTCCAGCTCTGGAAACACCATATATTTT
CASSSSSGNTIYF
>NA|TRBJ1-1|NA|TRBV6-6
TGTGCCAGCAGTTACCCAGAATCGAACACTGAAGCTTTCTTT
CASSYPESNTEAFF
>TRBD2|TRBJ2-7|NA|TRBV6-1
TGTGCCAGCAGTGAAGTCGGTAGCGGGTCCGAGCAGTACTTC
CASSEVGSGSEQYF
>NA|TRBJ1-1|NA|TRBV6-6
TGTGCCAGCAGCAGGTTAAACACTGAAGCTTTCTTT
CASSRLNTEAFF
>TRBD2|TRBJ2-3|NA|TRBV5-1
TGCGCCAGCAGGCTGGGGGCTAATAGCGGGGGAAGCACAGATACGCAGTATTTT
CASRLGANSGGSTDTQYF
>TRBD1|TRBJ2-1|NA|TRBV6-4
TGTGCCAGCAGTTCGACAGGGGACGGTGAGCAGTTCTTC
CASSSTGDGEQFF
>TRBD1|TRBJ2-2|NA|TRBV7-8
TGTGCCAGCAGCACTCGACAGGGTCCCACCGGGGAGCTGTTTTTT
CASSTRQGPTGELFF
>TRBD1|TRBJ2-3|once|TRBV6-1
TGTGCCAGCAGTGAAGGGACAGGGCACACAGATACGCAGTATTTT
CASSEGTGHTDTQYF
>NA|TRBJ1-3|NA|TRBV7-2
TGTGCCAGCAGCTTAACAGACATCGGAAACACCATATATTTT
CASSLTDIGNTIYF
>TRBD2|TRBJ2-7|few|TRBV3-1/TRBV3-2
TGTGCCAGCAGCCCCCTAGCGGGAGGCCTCTACGAGCAGTACTTC
CASSPLAGGLYEQYF
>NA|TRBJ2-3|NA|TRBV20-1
TGCAGTGCTAGTCTGCGGTTAGTCCTTAGCACAGATACGCAGTATTTT
CSASLRLVLSTDTQYF
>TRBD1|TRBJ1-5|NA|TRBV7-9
TGTGCCAGCAGCCCGACAGGGGACAATCAGCCCCAGCATTTT
CASSPTGDNQPQHF
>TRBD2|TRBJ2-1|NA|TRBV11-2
TGTGCCAGCAGCTTGGGACTAGCGGGACACAATGAGCAGTTCTTC
CASSLGLAGHNEQFF
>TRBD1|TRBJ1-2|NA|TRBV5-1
TGCGCCAGCAGCTCAACAGCCGGGACAGGGCATGGCTACACCTTC
CASSSTAGTGHGYTF
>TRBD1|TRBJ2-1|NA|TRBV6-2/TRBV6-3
TGTGCCAGCAGTTTACTCCCGGGACAGGGGACTCTTAGCTCCTACAATGAGCAGTTCTTC
CASSLLPGQGTLSSYNEQFF
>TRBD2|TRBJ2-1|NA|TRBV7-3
TGTGCCAGCAGCTTCACGACTAGCCCCGTTCCCTTGAATGAGCAGTTCTTC
CASSFTTSPVPLNEQFF
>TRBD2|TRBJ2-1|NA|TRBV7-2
TGTGCCAGCACCTTGGGGGGGTTTGAGCAGTTCTTC
CASTLGGFEQFF
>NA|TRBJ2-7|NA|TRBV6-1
TGTGCCAGCAGTGACCCGGGATCTATGGTAGGGCAGTACTTC
CASSDPGSMVGQYF
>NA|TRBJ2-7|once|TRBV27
TGTGCCAGCAGTTCCGGGAAGGGCAGCTACGAGCAGTACTTC
CASSSGKGSYEQYF
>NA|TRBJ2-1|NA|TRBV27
TGTGCCAGCAGCTCCCCCGGCTCCTACAATGAGCAGTTCTTC
CASSSPGSYNEQFF
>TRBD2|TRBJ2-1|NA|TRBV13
TGTGCCAGCAGCCTTGGCGGGAGCTCCTACAATGAGCAGTTCTTC
CASSLGGSSYNEQFF
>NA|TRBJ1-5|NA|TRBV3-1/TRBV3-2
TGTGCCAGCAGCCCTAGCGGCCCTTCGTATCAGCCCCAGCATTTT
CASSPSGPSYQPQHF
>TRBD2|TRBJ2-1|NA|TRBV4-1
TGCGCCAGCAGCCAAGGACTAGCGGATGAGCAGTTCTTC
CASSQGLADEQFF
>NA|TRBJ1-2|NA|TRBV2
TGTGCCAGCATTAAATCTAGGGGCCAGGGGTACTATGGCTACACCTTC
CASIKSRGQGYYGYTF
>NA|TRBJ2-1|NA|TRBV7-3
TGTGCCAGCAGCTTAATGGCAGGGGCCGACAATGAGCAGTTCTTC
CASSLMAGADNEQFF
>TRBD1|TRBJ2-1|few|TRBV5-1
TGCGCCAGCAGCTTGGCTCCACCGGGACAGAGCTACAATGAGCAGTTCTTC
CASSLAPPGQSYNEQFF
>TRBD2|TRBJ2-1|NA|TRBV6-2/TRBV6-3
TGTGCCAGCAGCCGCCCCCACACTAGCGGGGGGCGAGAGCAGTTCTTC
CASSRPHTSGGREQFF
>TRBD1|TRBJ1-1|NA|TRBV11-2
TGTGCCAGCAGCCCCACTACAGGGGCTGAAGCTTTCTTT
CASSPTTGAEAFF
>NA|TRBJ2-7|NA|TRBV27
TGTGCCAGCAGTTATGGCCCGGCGGGCTCCTACGAGCAGTACTTC
CASSYGPAGSYEQYF
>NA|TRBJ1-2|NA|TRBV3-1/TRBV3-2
TGTGCCAGCAGCCTAGCCCCTAGAGAGGATGGCTACACCTTC
CASSLAPREDGYTF
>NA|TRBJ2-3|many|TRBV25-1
TGTGCCAGCAGTGCTGTACGATACAGGGATACGCAGTATTTT
CASSAVRYRDTQYF
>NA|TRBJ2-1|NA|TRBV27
TGTGCCAGCAGTCCACAGCCCGCTAGCGTTCTTAACAATGAGCAGTTCTTC
CASSPQPASVLNNEQFF
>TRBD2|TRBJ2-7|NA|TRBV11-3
TGTGCCAGCAGCTTAGCGGCGGGAGGCTACGAGCAGTACTTC
CASSLAAGGYEQYF
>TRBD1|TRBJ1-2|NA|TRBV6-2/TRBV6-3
TGTGCCAGCAGCCCGACGGGGACAGGCGATGGCTACACCTTC
CASSPTGTGDGYTF
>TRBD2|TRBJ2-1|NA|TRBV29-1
TGCAGCGTTGATCGGCTAGCGGGAGTTGGTGAGCAGTTCTTC
CSVDRLAGVGEQFF
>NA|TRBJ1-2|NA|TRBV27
TGTGCCAGCAGTGCCCGAGGGGGACCGGGCTACACCTTC
CASSARGGPGYTF
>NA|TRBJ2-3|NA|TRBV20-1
TGCAGTGCTCCGGACTATACGCAGTATTTT
CSAPDYTQYF
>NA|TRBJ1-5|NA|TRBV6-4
TGTGCCAGCAGTGACTCGAGTCCTTTTCGACACCCCAATCAGCCCCAGCATTTT
CASSDSSPFRHPNQPQHF
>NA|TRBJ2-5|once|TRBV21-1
TGTGCCAGCAATACCCCCGGGCCGGGGGAGTGTGTGGAGACCCAGTACTTC
CASNTPGPGECVETQYF